The 8 T cell receptor beta chains below were found in one sample sequenced in a study of blood T cell repertoires in COVID-19 (TCRdb year 2020). To prepare the library, the immunoSEQ multiplex PCR assay was applied. TCRdb provides this immuneACCESS table in a form limited to in-frame rearrangements. Some clones are lacking; in checked studies, under half of them reflect an unresolved V gene, and why the rest are absent is not known. The sample table contains about 250,000 clones; only one count was recorded for 65% to 85% of them. The ten largest clones represent roughly 14% of the sample. Sequenced input: peripheral blood. Receptors originate from a person aged 70 to 85 with COVID-19, enrolled during active disease.

Here the CDR3 reads CASSYSGAGSNQPQHF. The CDR3 DNA is TGTGCCAGCAGTTACAGTGGGGCGGGGAGCAATCAGCCCCAGCATTTT. The V call is TRBV6-2 or TRBV6-3, the J call TRBJ1-5, with D maybe TRBD1 (5 bases). The length of the CDR3 is 16 residues. Germline values: CDR1 MNHEY, CDR2 SVGEGT. Trimming stripped 2 bases from V and 1 base from J, with 12 bases between.

The chain has TRBV11-2 and TRBJ2-7; 8 nucleotides agree with TRBD2. Germline V gene data show CDR1 as SGHAT and CDR2 as FQNNGV. V gave up 3 bases and J gave up 3 bases; unmatched junction bases: 1. The CDR3 consists of 13 residues. The chain's CDR3 is CASSFTSGYEQYF. The CDR3 DNA reads as TGTGCCAGCAGCTTTACTAGCGGCTACGAGCAGTACTTC.

The table lists this clone with a count of one. The sample holds other DNA sequences that translate to the same CDR3. The chain couples TRBV7-2 to TRBJ1-6; TRBD1 might be the D (5 bases). The V end was cut by 0 bases, the J end by 5 bases, with 8 bases between. Germline CDR1 is SGHTA and CDR2 is FQGNSA. There are 15 residues in the CDR3. CDR3 coding DNA: TGTGCCAGCAGCTTAGCAGGGGCCCATAATTCACCCCTCCACTTT. This sequence encodes CASSLAGAHNSPLHF.

The chain combines TRBV10-3 with TRBJ2-3, with 9 nucleotides matching TRBD2. The CDR3 extends over 16 amino acids. CDR1 is ENHRY, CDR2 SYGVKD, per germline. The ends lost 7 bases at V and 1 base at J; junction bases unmatched: 9. The CDR3 spells CAITAGGFVGTDTQYF. The CDR3 DNA sequence: TGTGCCATCACGGCGGGAGGGTTTGTCGGCACAGATACGCAGTATTTT.

This clone has only one observation. This chain uses TRBV18 with TRBJ2-3, with 11 bases fitting TRBD2. CDR3 length equals 16 residues. J gave up 2 bases and V 3 bases, and 4 bases lay outside the gene matches. CDR1 and CDR2 (germline): KGHSH, LQKENI. CDR3 coding DNA: TGTGCCAGCTCACCTATAGCGGGGGGGCCCACAGATACGCAGTATTTT. This sequence encodes CASSPIAGGPTDTQYF.

CDR3 nucleotides: TGTGCCACCAGCAGATATACCGGGACAGCCCGGCCTAACACTGAAGCTTTCTTT. This gives the protein CATSRYTGTARPNTEAFF. The V call is TRBV15, the J call TRBJ1-1; 7 nucleotides line up with TRBD1. Germline-derived CDR1 and CDR2 are LNHNV and YYDKDF (reference sequence). CDR3 length: 18 amino acids. The junction had 14 bases not matched to a gene; V was cut back by 2 bases and J by 2 bases.

This clone was counted only a few times. The CDR3 protein is CASSPGKYEQYF. The CDR3 DNA reads TGTGCCAGCAGTCCGGGGAAGTACGAGCAGTACTTC. The gene calls are TRBV12-3 or TRBV12-4 and TRBJ2-7, with a tentative D call TRBD2 (5 bases). Trimming took 5 bases from V and 4 from J, leaving 9 bases between them. The CDR3 has 12 amino acids.

In this sample, this clone turned up a few times. This chain uses TRBV6-6 with TRBJ2-5; 10 nucleotides agree with TRBD1. Germline assignment: CDR1 MNHNY and CDR2 SVGAGI (reference sequence). This CDR3 comprises 15 residues. The J segment lost 2 bases and the V segment lost 5 bases, leaving 5 bases of the junction unmatched. The CDR3 DNA reads TGTGCCAGCAGTCCCCGGGACAGGGGACAAGAGACCCAGTACTTC. Residues: CASSPRDRGQETQYF.